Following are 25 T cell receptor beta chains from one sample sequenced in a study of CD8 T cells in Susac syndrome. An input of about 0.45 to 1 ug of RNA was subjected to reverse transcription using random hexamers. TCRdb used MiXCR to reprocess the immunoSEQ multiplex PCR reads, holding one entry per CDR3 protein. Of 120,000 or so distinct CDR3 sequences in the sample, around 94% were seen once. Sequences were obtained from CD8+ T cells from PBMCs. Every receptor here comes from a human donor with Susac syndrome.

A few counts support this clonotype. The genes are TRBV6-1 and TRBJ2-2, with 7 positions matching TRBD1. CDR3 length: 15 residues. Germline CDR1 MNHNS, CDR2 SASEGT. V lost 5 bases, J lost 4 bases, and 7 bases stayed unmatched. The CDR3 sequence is CASSFGQDLTGELFF. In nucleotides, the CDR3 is TGTGCCAGCAGTTTCGGACAGGACCTCACCGGGGAGCTGTTTTTT.

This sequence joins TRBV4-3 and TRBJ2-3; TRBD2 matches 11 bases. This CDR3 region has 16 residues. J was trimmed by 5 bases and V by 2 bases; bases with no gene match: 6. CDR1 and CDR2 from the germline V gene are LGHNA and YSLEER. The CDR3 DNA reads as TGCGCCAGCAGCCAACTGACTAGCGGGGAGCGAGATACGCAGTATTTT. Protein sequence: CASSQLTSGERDTQYF.

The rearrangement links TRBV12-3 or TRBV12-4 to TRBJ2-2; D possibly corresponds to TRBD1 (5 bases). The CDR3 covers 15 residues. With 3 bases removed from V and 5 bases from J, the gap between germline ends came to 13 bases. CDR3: CASSLRQLGTGELFF. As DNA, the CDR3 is TGTGCCAGCAGTTTGAGACAGCTGGGTACCGGGGAGCTGTTTTTT.

For the CDR3, the DNA is TGTGCCAGCAGTCCCGCGGGGGCCAACGTCCTGACTTTC. Encoded protein: CASSPAGANVLTF. V gene TRBV27 combines with J gene TRBJ2-6, with D uncertain. Germline lookup yields CDR1 MNHEY and CDR2 SMNVEV (reference sequence). With 5 bases removed from V and 4 bases from J, the gap between germline ends came to 6 bases. The length of the CDR3 is 13 residues.

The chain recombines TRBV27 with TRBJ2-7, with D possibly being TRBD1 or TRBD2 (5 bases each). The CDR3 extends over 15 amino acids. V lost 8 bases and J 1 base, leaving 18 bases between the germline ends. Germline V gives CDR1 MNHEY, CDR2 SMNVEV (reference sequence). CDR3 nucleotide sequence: TGTGCCAGCCGCTTCCGGGACGGGACGTCCTACGAGCAGTACTTC. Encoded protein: CASRFRDGTSYEQYF.

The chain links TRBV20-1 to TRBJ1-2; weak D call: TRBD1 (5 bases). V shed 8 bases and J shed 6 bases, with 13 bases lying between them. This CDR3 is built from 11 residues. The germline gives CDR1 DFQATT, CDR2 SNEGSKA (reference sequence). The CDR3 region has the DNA TGCAGTTTCAGGGCGGATAATGGCTACACCTTC. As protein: CSFRADNGYTF.

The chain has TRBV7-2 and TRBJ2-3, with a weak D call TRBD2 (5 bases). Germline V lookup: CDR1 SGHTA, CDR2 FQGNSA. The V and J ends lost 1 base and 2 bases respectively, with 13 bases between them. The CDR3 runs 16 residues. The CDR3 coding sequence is TGTGCCAGCAGCTTAGTCGGGATTGCTTACACAGATACGCAGTATTTT. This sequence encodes CASSLVGIAYTDTQYF.

This chain's CDR3 is CSALTSGSTDTQYF. The CDR3 DNA is TGCAGTGCCCTGACTAGCGGGAGCACAGATACGCAGTATTTT. The rearrangement links TRBV20-1 to TRBJ2-3; 10 nucleotides match TRBD2. Trimming removed 6 bases from V and 0 bases from J; junction bases left unmatched: 3. Germline CDR1 reads DFQATT; CDR2 reads SNEGSKA (reference sequence). CDR3 size: 14 residues.

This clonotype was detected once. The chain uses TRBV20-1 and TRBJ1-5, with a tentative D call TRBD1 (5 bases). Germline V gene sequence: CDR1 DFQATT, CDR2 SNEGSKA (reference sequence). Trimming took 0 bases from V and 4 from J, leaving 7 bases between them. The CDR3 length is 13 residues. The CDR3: CSARDGTNQPQHF. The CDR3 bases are TGCAGTGCTAGAGACGGGACTAATCAGCCCCAGCATTTT.

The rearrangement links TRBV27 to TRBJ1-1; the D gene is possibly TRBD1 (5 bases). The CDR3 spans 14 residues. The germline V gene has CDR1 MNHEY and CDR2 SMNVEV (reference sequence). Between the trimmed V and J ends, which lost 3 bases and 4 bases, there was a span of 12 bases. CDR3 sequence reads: CASSFEGLGTEAFF. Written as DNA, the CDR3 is TGTGCCAGCAGTTTTGAGGGGCTAGGCACTGAAGCTTTCTTT.

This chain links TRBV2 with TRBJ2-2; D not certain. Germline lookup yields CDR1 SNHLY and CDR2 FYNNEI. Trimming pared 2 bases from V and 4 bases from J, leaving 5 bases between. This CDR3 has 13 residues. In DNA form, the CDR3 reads TGTGCCAGCAGTGAATGGGGCACCGGGGAGCTGTTTTTT. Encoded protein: CASSEWGTGELFF.

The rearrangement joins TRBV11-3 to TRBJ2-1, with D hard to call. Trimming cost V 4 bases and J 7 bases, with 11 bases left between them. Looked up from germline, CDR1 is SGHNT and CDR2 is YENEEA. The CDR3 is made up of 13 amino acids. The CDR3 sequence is CASSSRNGNEQFF. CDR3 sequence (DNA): TGTGCCAGCAGCTCCCGAAATGGAAATGAGCAGTTCTTC.

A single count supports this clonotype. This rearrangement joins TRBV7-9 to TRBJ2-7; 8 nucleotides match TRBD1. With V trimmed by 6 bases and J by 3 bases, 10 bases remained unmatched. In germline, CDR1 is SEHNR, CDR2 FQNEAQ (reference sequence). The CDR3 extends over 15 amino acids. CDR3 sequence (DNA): TGTGCCAGCAGACCACCACAGGGGGAATTCTACGAGCAGTACTTC. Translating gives CASRPPQGEFYEQYF.

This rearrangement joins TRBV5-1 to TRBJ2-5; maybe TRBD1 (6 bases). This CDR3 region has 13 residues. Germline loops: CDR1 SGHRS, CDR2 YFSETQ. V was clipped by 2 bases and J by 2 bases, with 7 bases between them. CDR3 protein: CASSFGQQETQYF. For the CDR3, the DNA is TGCGCCAGCAGCTTCGGACAGCAAGAGACCCAGTACTTC.

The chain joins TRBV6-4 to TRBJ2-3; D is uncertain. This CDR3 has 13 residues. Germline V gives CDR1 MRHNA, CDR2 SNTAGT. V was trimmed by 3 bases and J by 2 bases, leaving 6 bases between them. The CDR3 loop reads CASSEAVTDTQYF. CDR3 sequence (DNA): TGTGCCAGCAGTGAGGCAGTCACAGATACGCAGTATTTT.

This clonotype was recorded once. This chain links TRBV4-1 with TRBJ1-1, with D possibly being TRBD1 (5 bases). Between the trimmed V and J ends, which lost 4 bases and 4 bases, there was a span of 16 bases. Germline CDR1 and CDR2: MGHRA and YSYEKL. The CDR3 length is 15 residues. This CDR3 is CASSLGAGGSTEAFF. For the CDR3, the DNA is TGCGCCAGCAGCCTCGGGGCGGGTGGGTCCACTGAAGCTTTCTTT.

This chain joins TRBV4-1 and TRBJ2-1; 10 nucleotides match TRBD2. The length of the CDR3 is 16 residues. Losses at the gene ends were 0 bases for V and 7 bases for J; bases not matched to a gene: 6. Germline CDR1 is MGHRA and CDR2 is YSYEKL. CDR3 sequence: CASSQELAGWGNEQFF. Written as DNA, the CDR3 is TGCGCCAGCAGCCAAGAACTAGCGGGATGGGGAAATGAGCAGTTCTTC.

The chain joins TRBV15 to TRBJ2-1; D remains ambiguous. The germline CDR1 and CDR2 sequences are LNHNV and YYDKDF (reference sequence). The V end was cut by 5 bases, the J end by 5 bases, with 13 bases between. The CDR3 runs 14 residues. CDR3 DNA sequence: TGTGCCACCAGCGCGGCCCGTGTTGACAATGAGCAGTTCTTC. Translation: CATSAARVDNEQFF.

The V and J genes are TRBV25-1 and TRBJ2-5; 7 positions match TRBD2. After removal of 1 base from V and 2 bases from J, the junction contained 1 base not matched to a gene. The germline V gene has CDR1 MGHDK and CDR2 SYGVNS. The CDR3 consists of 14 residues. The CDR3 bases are TGTGCCAGCAGTGAATCGGGGGGACAAGAGACCCAGTACTTC. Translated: CASSESGGQETQYF.

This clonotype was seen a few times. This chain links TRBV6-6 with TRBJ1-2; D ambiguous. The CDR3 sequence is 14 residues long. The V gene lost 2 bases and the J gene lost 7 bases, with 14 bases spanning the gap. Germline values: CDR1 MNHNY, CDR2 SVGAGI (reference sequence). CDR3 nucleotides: TGTGCCAGCAGTTACGATGAGGGTATCTCTGGCTACACCTTC. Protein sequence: CASSYDEGISGYTF.

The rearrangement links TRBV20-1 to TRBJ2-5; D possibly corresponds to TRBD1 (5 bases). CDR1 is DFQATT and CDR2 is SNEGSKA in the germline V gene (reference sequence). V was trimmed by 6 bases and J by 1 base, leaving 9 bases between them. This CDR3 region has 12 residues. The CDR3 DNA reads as TGCAGTGCCGAGACAGTCCAAGAGACCCAGTACTTC. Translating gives CSAETVQETQYF.

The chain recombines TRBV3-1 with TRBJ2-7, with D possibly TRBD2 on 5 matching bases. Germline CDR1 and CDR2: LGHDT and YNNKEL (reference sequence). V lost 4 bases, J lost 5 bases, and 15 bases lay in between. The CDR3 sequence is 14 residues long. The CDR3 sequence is CASSPIAGFDEQYF. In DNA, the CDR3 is TGTGCCAGCAGCCCTATCGCGGGTTTCGACGAGCAGTACTTC.

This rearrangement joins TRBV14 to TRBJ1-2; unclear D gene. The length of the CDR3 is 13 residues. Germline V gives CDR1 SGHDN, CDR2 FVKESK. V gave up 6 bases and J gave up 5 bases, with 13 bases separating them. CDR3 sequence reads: CASSISAVYGYTF. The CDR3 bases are TGTGCCAGCAGTATATCAGCGGTTTATGGCTACACCTTC.

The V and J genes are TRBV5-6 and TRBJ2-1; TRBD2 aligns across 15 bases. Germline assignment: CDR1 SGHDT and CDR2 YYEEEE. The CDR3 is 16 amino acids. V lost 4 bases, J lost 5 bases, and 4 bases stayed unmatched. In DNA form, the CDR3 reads TGTGCCAGCAGCACCGGGACTAGCGGGAGGAACAATGAGCAGTTCTTC. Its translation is CASSTGTSGRNNEQFF.

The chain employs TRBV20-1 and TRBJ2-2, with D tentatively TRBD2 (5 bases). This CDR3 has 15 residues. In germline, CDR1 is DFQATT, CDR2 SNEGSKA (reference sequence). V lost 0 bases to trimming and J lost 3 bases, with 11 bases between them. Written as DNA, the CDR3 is TGCAGTGCTAGAGATCTAGCCCAGGACACCGGGGAGCTGTTTTTT. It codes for CSARDLAQDTGELFF.